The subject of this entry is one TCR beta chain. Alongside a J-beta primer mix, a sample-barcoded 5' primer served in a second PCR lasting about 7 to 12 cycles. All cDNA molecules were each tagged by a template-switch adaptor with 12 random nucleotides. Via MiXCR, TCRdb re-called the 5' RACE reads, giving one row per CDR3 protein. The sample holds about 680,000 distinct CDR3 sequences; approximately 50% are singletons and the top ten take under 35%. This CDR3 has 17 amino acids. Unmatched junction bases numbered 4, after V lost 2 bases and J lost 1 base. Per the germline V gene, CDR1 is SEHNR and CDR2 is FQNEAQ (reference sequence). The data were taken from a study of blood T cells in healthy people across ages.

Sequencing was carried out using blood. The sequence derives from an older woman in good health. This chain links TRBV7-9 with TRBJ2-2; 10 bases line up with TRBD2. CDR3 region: CASSLRRTSGNTGELFF. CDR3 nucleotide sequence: TGTGCCAGCAGCTTACGGCGGACTAGCGGGAACACCGGGGAGCTGTTTTTT.